The present T cell receptor (beta chain) was sequenced within a study of T cells of healthy individuals. V lost 3 bases, J lost 5 bases, and 13 bases lay in between. CDR3 size: 15 residues. TCRdb re-analysed the 5' RACE reads in MiXCR, keeping a single row per CDR3 protein. This table holds fewer than 75,000 distinct CDR3 sequences, 15% to 20% found once. This clonotype was seen ten or more times. This chain connects TRBV12-3 or TRBV12-4 to TRBJ1-4; D might be TRBD1 (5 bases). The sequence was collected from a human donor in good health. The CDR3 is CASSFQGPLNEKLFF. As DNA, the CDR3 is TGTGCCAGCAGTTTCCAGGGTCCGCTGAATGAAAAACTGTTTTTT.